This T cell receptor (beta chain) emerged from a study of T-cell reconstitution after alpha-beta-depleted transplantation in children. This clonotype was counted many times. Germline-derived CDR1 and CDR2 are SQVTM and ANQGSEA. The CDR3 is made up of 13 amino acids. Trimming stripped 2 bases from V and 1 base from J, with 5 bases between. Preparation of the TCRbeta library was carried out with unique molecular identifiers. TCRdb re-called the PCR reads with MiXCR, one entry per CDR3 protein. The profile shows 200,000 to 300,000 distinct CDR3 sequences, around 12% of them singletons. This clonotype was obtained from a human donor who donated a stem cell graft to a child with acute lymphoblastic leukemia. The rearrangement links TRBV29-1 to TRBJ2-2; no clear D gene. The sample consisted of PBMCs from the stem cell graft donor, taken from the stem cell graft. CDR3 sequence: CSVERQNTGELFF. Written as DNA, the CDR3 is TGCAGCGTTGAAAGGCAGAACACCGGGGAGCTGTTTTTT.